This TCR beta chain was sequenced in a study of T cells in Graves' hyperthyroidism and ophthalmopathy. TCR beta CDR3 regions were amplified from RNA transcripts. HTBI primers drove first-round RT-PCR of the TCR CDR3. MiXCR, applied by TCRdb to the multiplex PCR reads, yields one record per CDR3 protein. This table has 370,000 or so distinct CDR3 sequences, around 14% appearing once. Germline-derived CDR1 and CDR2 are MNHEY and SMNVEV (reference sequence). Trimming took 3 bases from V and 4 from J; bases not matched to a gene: 6. This CDR3 is 14 amino acids long. The blood was taken when hyperthyroidism was first diagnosed, before any ophthalmopathy symptoms showed up. This clonotype has a count of ten or more.

Sequenced input: blood. The chain links TRBV27 to TRBJ2-7, with 7 bases that match TRBD2. The sequence was obtained from a woman between 18 and 29 years old with Graves' hyperthyroidism that later progressed to Graves' ophthalmopathy. CDR3 amino acids: CASSLSGTRYEQYF. The CDR3 DNA is TGTGCCAGCAGTTTGAGCGGGACGAGATACGAGCAGTACTTC.